What follows are 23 T cell receptor beta chains derived from one specimen sequenced in a study of CD8 T cells in Susac syndrome. With random hexamers, reverse transcription was performed on about 0.45 to 1 ug of RNA. TCRdb processed the immunoSEQ multiplex PCR reads anew with MiXCR; each CDR3 protein has one entry. The sample yields 150,000 to 180,000 distinct CDR3 sequences, roughly 94% seen once. Sequencing input: CD8+ T cells from PBMCs. The receptors originated from a human donor with multiple sclerosis.

This clonotype has only one observation. The rearrangement links TRBV20-1 to TRBJ2-7; 7 bases fit TRBD2. Trimming took 5 bases from V and 1 from J; bases not matched to a gene: 8. Germline CDR1 reads DFQATT; CDR2 reads SNEGSKA (reference sequence). This CDR3 has 14 amino acids. CDR3 sequence (DNA): TGCAGTGCTGGGGGGGATGGGGGTTCCTACGAGCAGTACTTC. Translation gives CSAGGDGGSYEQYF.

The V and J genes are TRBV2 and TRBJ2-7, with D possibly being TRBD2 (7 bases). The CDR3 consists of 15 residues. The V end lost 8 bases, the J end lost 5 bases, and 22 bases lay between the germline ends. Germline values: CDR1 SNHLY, CDR2 FYNNEI. DNA for the CDR3: TGTGCCAGCGCGGGGGATCAGGGGTCTTTTCACGAGCAGTACTTC. Translated, it gives CASAGDQGSFHEQYF.

The rearrangement links TRBV29-1 to TRBJ1-1, with 7 nucleotides matching TRBD1. Losses at the gene ends were 6 bases for V and 1 base for J; bases not matched to a gene: 5. This CDR3 spans 13 amino acids. Germline lookup yields CDR1 SQVTM and CDR2 ANQGSEA. The CDR3 coding sequence is TGCAGCGTCCCGGGACAGAGGAACACTGAAGCTTTCTTT. Its translation is CSVPGQRNTEAFF.

V is TRBV20-1 and J is TRBJ2-7; TRBD1 or TRBD2 may be the D gene (7 bases each). V was cut by 3 bases and J by 0 bases, with 18 bases left in between. Germline V lookup: CDR1 DFQATT, CDR2 SNEGSKA (reference sequence). This CDR3 is 16 amino acids long. The DNA of the CDR3 is TGCAGTGCTAGTGGGGGGGACAGTATTCCCTCCTACGAGCAGTACTTC. Translated, it gives CSASGGDSIPSYEQYF.

This sequence joins TRBV15 and TRBJ1-5; the D is unclear. Germline loops: CDR1 LNHNV, CDR2 YYDKDF (reference sequence). V shed 8 bases and J shed 1 base, with 9 bases lying between them. The CDR3 is 13 residues long. The CDR3 is CATAEMSNQPQHF. CDR3 nucleotide sequence: TGTGCCACCGCAGAAATGAGCAATCAGCCCCAGCATTTT.

CDR3 sequence (DNA): TGCGCCAGCAGCCAAGGGACAGGGGCTAACTATGGCTACACCTTC. It encodes CASSQGTGANYGYTF. The V and J genes are TRBV4-1 and TRBJ1-2, with TRBD1 matching over 9 bases. CDR1 and CDR2 (germline): MGHRA, YSYEKL. The V segment lost 1 base and the J segment 0 bases; nucleotides outside the gene matches: 0. The CDR3 consists of 15 residues.

The CDR3 sequence is CASSPAGGSSYNEQFF. In nucleotides, the CDR3 is TGTGCCAGCAGCCCCGCAGGGGGCTCCTCCTACAATGAGCAGTTCTTC. This chain connects TRBV7-6 to TRBJ2-1; 8 nucleotides align to TRBD1. The CDR3 extends over 16 amino acids. Germline V gene lookup returns CDR1 SGHVS and CDR2 FNYEAQ. The J segment lost 0 bases and the V segment lost 5 bases, leaving 6 bases of the junction unmatched.

This sequence joins TRBV12-5 and TRBJ2-5; 10 bases line up with TRBD1. Germline assignment: CDR1 LGHNT and CDR2 FRNRAP. This CDR3 contains 14 residues. V lost 6 bases to trimming and J lost 4 bases; unmatched junction nucleotides: 5. CDR3 DNA sequence: TGTGCTAGTGGCCCTCGGACAGGGGGAGAGACCCAGTACTTC. Translating gives CASGPRTGGETQYF.

Only one count was recorded for this clonotype. This chain joins TRBV15 and TRBJ1-6; weak D call: TRBD1 (5 bases). Germline V gene sequence: CDR1 LNHNV, CDR2 YYDKDF (reference sequence). The CDR3 consists of 15 residues. V dropped 0 bases and J dropped 14 bases, with 17 bases sitting between them. The CDR3 reads CATSRDAGDLGALHF. The DNA for the CDR3 is TGTGCCACCAGCAGAGATGCGGGGGACCTGGGGGCCCTCCACTTT. Using reference TRBV15 and TRBJ1-6 for the parts outside the CDR3, the full variable domain is DAMVIQNPRYQVTQFGKPVTLSCSQTLNHNVMYWYQQKSSQAPKLLFHYYDKDFNNEADTPDNFQSRRPNTSFCFLDIRSPGLGDTAMYLCATSRDAGDLGALHFGNGTRLTVT.

Comment on this clonotype: Germline is not matched at one junction end, which may reflect a read error. This chain connects TRBV9 to TRBJ1-2; D gene ambiguous. The germline V gene has CDR1 SGDLS and CDR2 YYNGEE. This CDR3 region has 8 residues. The CDR3 region is CASSVNLF. The CDR3 coding sequence is TGTGCCAGCAGCGTAAATCTCTTC.

CDR3 nucleotides: TGTGCCAGCAGCCCCGTGGGACAGGCGAACACTGAAGCTTTCTTT. This encodes CASSPVGQANTEAFF. The chain employs TRBV7-9 and TRBJ1-1; TRBD1 matches 8 bases. Germline assignment: CDR1 SEHNR and CDR2 FQNEAQ (reference sequence). The CDR3 loop spans 15 amino acids. Germline trimming cut 5 bases from V and 1 base from J; bases unmatched to any gene: 6.

This sequence joins TRBV1 and TRBJ1-2. TRBV1 is designated a pseudogene. This CDR3 has 14 residues. The CDR3 spells CTSSQDLEAQGYTF. The DNA of the CDR3 is TGCACCAGCAGCCAAGATCTAGAGGCACAGGGCTACACCTTC.

The chain couples TRBV9 to TRBJ1-1, with D uncertain. The CDR3 loop spans 13 amino acids. CDR1 is SGDLS and CDR2 is YYNGEE in the germline V gene. Trimming removed 2 bases at V and 7 bases at J, with 12 bases between. The CDR3 is CASSVGDGGEAFF. In nucleotides, the CDR3 is TGTGCCAGCAGCGTTGGGGATGGAGGTGAAGCTTTCTTT. The entire variable domain, with the rest obtained from reference TRBV9 and TRBJ1-1, is as follows: DSGVTQTPKHLITATGQRVTLRCSPRSGDLSVYWYQQSLDQGLQFLIQYYNGEERAKGNILERFSAQQFPDLHSELNLSSLELGDSALYFCASSVGDGGEAFFGQGTRLTVV.

In this sample, this clonotype turned up once. The gene calls are TRBV5-1 and TRBJ2-7, with 7 bases matching TRBD2. V was pared by 2 bases and J by 0 bases, with 5 bases of the junction left unmatched. The CDR3 has 15 residues. Germline CDR1 is SGHRS and CDR2 is YFSETQ. The CDR3 is CASSFGGGSSYEQYF. The CDR3, as DNA: TGCGCCAGCAGCTTCGGCGGGGGAAGCTCCTACGAGCAGTACTTC.

V is TRBV20-1 and J is TRBJ2-5, with D unresolved. Germline values: CDR1 DFQATT, CDR2 SNEGSKA (reference sequence). Trimming removed 1 base at V and 5 bases at J, with 8 bases between. The CDR3 is 12 amino acids. The CDR3 reads CSARVLGETQYF. CDR3 DNA sequence: TGCAGTGCTAGAGTATTAGGGGAGACCCAGTACTTC.

This chain connects TRBV29-1 to TRBJ1-2, with a tentative D call TRBD1 (5 bases). The germline V gene encodes CDR1 SQVTM and CDR2 ANQGSEA. The CDR3 is made up of 13 amino acids. The V end lost 3 bases, the J end lost 3 bases, and 11 bases lay between the germline ends. CDR3 sequence (DNA): TGCAGCGTTGAGCGGCGGGGCGACTATGGCTACACCTTC. It yields the protein CSVERRGDYGYTF. Variable domain in full (rest from reference TRBV29-1 and TRBJ1-2): SAVISQKPSRDICQRGTSLTIQCQVDSQVTMMFWYRQQPGQSLTLIATANQGSEATYESGFVIDKFPISRPNLTFSTLTVSNMSPEDSSIYLCSVERRGDYGYTFGSGTRLTVV.

The rearrangement joins TRBV9 to TRBJ2-1; 7 nucleotides match TRBD1. Trimming cost V 4 bases and J 9 bases; bases outside gene matches: 10. The V gene's germline CDR1 is SGDLS and CDR2 YYNGEE. This CDR3 contains 14 residues. The CDR3 bases are TGTGCCAGCAGCAGCGAGGGGGCTTTGGTTGAGCAGTTCTTC. Protein: CASSSEGALVEQFF.

V is TRBV29-1 and J is TRBJ2-7; no clear D gene. V dropped 7 bases and J dropped 4 bases, with 14 bases sitting between them. Germline CDR1 reads SQVTM; CDR2 reads ANQGSEA. The CDR3 runs 12 residues. CDR3 in amino acids: CSAASLGYEQYF. CDR3 coding DNA: TGCAGCGCCGCCAGTCTGGGGTACGAGCAGTACTTC.

The CDR3 protein is CASSSGQSAEAFF. Written as DNA, the CDR3 is TGTGCCAGCAGCTCCGGACAAAGCGCTGAAGCTTTCTTT. This chain links TRBV7-9 with TRBJ1-1; D may be TRBD1 (5 bases). Germline-derived CDR1 and CDR2 are SEHNR and FQNEAQ (reference sequence). This CDR3 has 13 amino acids. Trimming removed 4 bases from V and 6 bases from J, with 12 bases in between.

The rearrangement links TRBV6-2 or TRBV6-3 to TRBJ2-7; the D gene could be TRBD1 or TRBD2 (5 bases each). Trimming left V 2 bases short and J 5 bases short, with 13 bases between. Germline V CDR1 and CDR2: MNHEY, SVGEGT. This CDR3 spans 14 amino acids. Here the CDR3 reads CASSYRGEANEQYF. The CDR3 DNA reads TGTGCCAGCAGTTACCGAGGGGAAGCGAACGAGCAGTACTTC.

The chain links TRBV7-2 to TRBJ2-2; 7 nucleotides agree with TRBD1. Germline lookup yields CDR1 SGHTA and CDR2 FQGNSA. This CDR3 has 15 amino acids. The junction had 9 bases not matched to a gene; V was cut back by 5 bases and J by 6 bases. The CDR3 loop is CASSPTQGRPGELFF. CDR3 sequence (DNA): TGTGCCAGCAGCCCCACACAGGGGCGACCCGGGGAGCTGTTTTTT.

This clonotype was detected a few times. J is TRBJ1-2 and V is TRBV29-1, with 9 bases matching TRBD1. The germline gives CDR1 SQVTM, CDR2 ANQGSEA. The CDR3 contains 12 residues. J was trimmed by 6 bases and V by 4 bases; bases with no gene match: 3. The CDR3 DNA reads as TGCAGCGTTGCGGACAGGGGCGATGGCTACACCTTC. Amino acid sequence: CSVADRGDGYTF.

This chain connects TRBV12-5 to TRBJ2-5; D gene unclear. Germline CDR1 and CDR2: LGHNT and FRNRAP. The CDR3 contains 12 residues. V was clipped by 8 bases and J by 5 bases, with 12 bases between them. In DNA, the CDR3 is TGTGCTAGTCAGGTAGAGATGGAGACCCAGTACTTC. Protein sequence: CASQVEMETQYF.